This T cell receptor (beta chain) was sequenced during a study of cytomegalovirus exposure and HLA in healthy donors. Study-wide findings and caveats: Later, an analysis showed that TCR beta chains associated with HLA were more clonally expanded than others that were equally common. Being indistinguishable, some V segments were excluded, TRBV6-2 and TRBV6-3 among them.

As concerns this clone: Its antigen is unidentified.

It was with 60 Vbeta and 13 Jbeta primers that the PCR ran. Repertoires were generated with immunoSEQ multiplex PCR, while TCRdb's copy carries only in-frame clones and drops some. The table lists under 200,000 clones, approximately 82% of them singletons. The CDR3 has 17 residues. J lost 6 bases, V lost 8 bases, and 18 bases had no gene match. Germline values: CDR1 SNHLY, CDR2 FYNNEI. Participants comprised healthy donors of bone marrow. This rearrangement joins TRBV2 to TRBJ1-5, with 8 nucleotides matching TRBD1. This TCR derives from a male donor in good health and CMV-seronegative. Sequencing used PBMCs. This CDR3 is CASSGAGGADFGQPQHF. The CDR3 coding sequence is TGTGCCAGCTCGGGGGCAGGGGGCGCGGATTTTGGTCAGCCCCAGCATTTT.